A single sample gave rise to the 13 T cell receptor beta chains below, sequenced in a study of T cell responses to AZD1222 COVID-19 vaccine. Sequenced by immunoSEQ multiplex PCR; TCRdb stores in-frame clones only, minus some. The table lists roughly 150,000 clones, roughly 92% of them singletons. The sample here was peripheral blood, taken 28 days after the second AZD1222 dose. These receptors were taken from an adult who received the AZD1222 COVID-19 vaccine.

The chain couples TRBV7-3 to TRBJ2-3, with 11 bases fitting TRBD2. Germline V gene lookup returns CDR1 SGHTA and CDR2 FQGTGA. This CDR3 comprises 16 residues. J lost 6 bases, V lost 4 bases, and 9 bases had no gene match. The CDR3 DNA is TGTGCCAGCAGCTCACTGACTAGCGGGATATCGGATACGCAGTATTTT. This translates into CASSSLTSGISDTQYF.

The chain uses TRBV4-1 and TRBJ2-7, with a weak D call TRBD1 (5 bases). Between the trimmed V and J ends, which lost 4 bases and 3 bases, there was a span of 13 bases. The CDR3 runs 14 residues. CDR1 and CDR2 (germline): MGHRA, YSYEKL. The CDR3 DNA reads TGCGCCAGCAGCCCACATCCCCAGGGCTACGAGCAGTACTTC. It is translated as CASSPHPQGYEQYF.

The chain links TRBV5-6 to TRBJ1-3, with D maybe TRBD1 (5 bases). This CDR3 spans 14 amino acids. Germline V gene lookup returns CDR1 SGHDT and CDR2 YYEEEE. Trimming took 3 bases from V and 4 from J, leaving 11 bases between them. The CDR3 reads CASSSARVGNTIYF. The CDR3 DNA reads TGTGCCAGCAGCTCCGCCAGGGTAGGAAACACCATATATTTT.

V gene TRBV27 combines with J gene TRBJ2-7, with 10 bases lining up with TRBD2. J was trimmed by 0 bases and V by 6 bases; bases with no gene match: 14. Germline CDR1 reads MNHEY; CDR2 reads SMNVEV (reference sequence). This CDR3 spans 18 amino acids. The CDR3 is CASSPPMISGRSSYEQYF. DNA of the CDR3: TGTGCCAGCAGCCCACCGATGATTAGCGGGAGGAGCTCCTACGAGCAGTACTTC.

The chain is built from TRBV4-1 and TRBJ1-4; TRBD1 matches at 10 bases. Germline CDR1 is MGHRA and CDR2 is YSYEKL. The V and J ends lost 3 bases and 3 bases, in that order; junction bases with no gene match: 7. The CDR3 runs 17 residues. The CDR3 region has the DNA TGCGCCAGCAGCCAGATGACAGGGGGCCCCTCTAATGAAAAACTGTTTTTT. Its translation: CASSQMTGGPSNEKLFF.

With regard to this clone: Other DNA sequences in this sample translate to the same CDR3. V is TRBV5-4 and J is TRBJ2-3; D may match TRBD1 or TRBD2 (5 bases each). V was shortened by 0 bases and J by 6 bases, with 8 bases between the two germline ends. From germline, CDR1 is SGHNT and CDR2 YYREEE (reference sequence). This CDR3 region has 13 residues. DNA for the CDR3: TGTGCCAGCAGCTTGGCGGGGCCGGATACGCAGTATTTT. Translation gives CASSLAGPDTQYF.

This clone is a singleton in its sample. The chain couples TRBV24-1 to TRBJ2-3, with D perhaps matching TRBD2 (7 bases). The germline V gene encodes CDR1 KGHDR and CDR2 SFDVKD. The CDR3 contains 17 residues. V dropped 2 bases and J dropped 0 bases, with 14 bases sitting between them. The CDR3 region has the DNA TGTGCCACCAGTGATTCCCTGGGGGGGCCTAGCACAGATACGCAGTATTTT. Translated: CATSDSLGGPSTDTQYF.

CDR3 in DNA: TGTGCCAGCAGCTTTTGGGGCAAGGGGAAAGGGGTCAACGATCAGCCCCAGCATTTT. It specifies CASSFWGKGKGVNDQPQHF. The chain is built from TRBV7-9 and TRBJ1-5, with a possible D match to TRBD1 (5 bases). Trimming left V 3 bases short and J 5 bases short, with 26 bases between. Germline values: CDR1 SEHNR, CDR2 FQNEAQ (reference sequence). This CDR3 spans 19 amino acids. Drawing the rest from reference TRBV7-9 and TRBJ1-5, the complete variable domain is DTGVSQNPRHKITKRGQNVTFRCDPISEHNRLYWYRQTLGQGPEFLTYFQNEAQLEKSRLLSDRFSAERPKGSFSTLEIQRTEQGDSAMYLCASSFWGKGKGVNDQPQHFGDGTRLSIL.

V gene TRBV7-2 combines with J gene TRBJ1-6; tentative D call: TRBD1 (6 bases). The germline V and J ends were trimmed by 2 bases and 13 bases, with 12 bases remaining between them. The CDR3 length is 13 residues. CDR1 is SGHTA and CDR2 is FQGNSA in the germline V gene. This CDR3 is CASSLQQGGPLHF. The CDR3 coding sequence is TGTGCCAGCAGCTTACAACAGGGAGGTCCCCTCCACTTT.

This chain joins TRBV4-3 and TRBJ2-5, with D tentatively TRBD1 or TRBD2 (5 bases each). The CDR3 sequence is 17 residues long. Germline V gives CDR1 LGHNA, CDR2 YSLEER. Trimming removed 0 bases at V and 1 base at J, with 15 bases between. CDR3 amino acids: CASSQDPQGGGQETQYF. CDR3 nucleotides: TGCGCCAGCAGCCAAGATCCCCAGGGCGGAGGCCAAGAGACCCAGTACTTC.

This clone was found once. V is TRBV9 and J is TRBJ2-2; no definite D call. This CDR3 spans 15 amino acids. CDR1 and CDR2 from the germline V gene are SGDLS and YYNGEE. V was clipped by 0 bases and J by 4 bases, with 10 bases between them. CDR3 DNA sequence: TGTGCCAGCAGCGTAGGTGGAGACATCACCGGGGAGCTGTTTTTT. It codes for CASSVGGDITGELFF.

J is TRBJ2-7 and V is TRBV5-1; D gene uncertain. V gave up 0 bases and J gave up 2 bases, with 15 bases separating them. The CDR3 consists of 16 residues. Germline V lookup: CDR1 SGHRS, CDR2 YFSETQ. Here the CDR3 reads CASSLEYGNPTYEQYF. In DNA form, the CDR3 reads TGCGCCAGCAGCTTGGAGTATGGCAACCCGACCTACGAGCAGTACTTC.

The chain combines TRBV19 with TRBJ2-2; TRBD2 is a possible D gene (5 bases). The germline V gene has CDR1 LNHDA and CDR2 SQIVND (reference sequence). The length of the CDR3 is 12 residues. The ends were cut back, 5 bases at V and 7 bases at J, with 8 bases in the middle. The CDR3 reads CASSSRGGELFF. CDR3 DNA: TGTGCCAGTAGTTCCCGGGGCGGGGAGCTGTTTTTT.